These 7 T cell receptor beta chains came from one sample sequenced in a study of T cell responses to AZD1222 COVID-19 vaccine. Repertoires were generated with immunoSEQ multiplex PCR, while TCRdb's copy carries only in-frame clones and drops some. The sample lists around 100,000 clones, 90% occurring once. Here the sequenced sample was peripheral blood, taken on day 0 of AZD1222 vaccination. The receptors originated from an adult in good health.

As concerns this clone: At the DNA level, this CDR3 is encoded by other sequences in the same sample as well. V is TRBV2 and J is TRBJ2-2; D not resolved. V shed 2 bases and J shed 5 bases, with 0 bases lying between them. Germline loops: CDR1 SNHLY, CDR2 FYNNEI. This CDR3 has 11 amino acids. The CDR3 DNA follows: TGTGCCAGCAGTGAAACCGGGGAGCTGTTTTTT. It is translated as CASSETGELFF.

This sequence joins TRBV27 and TRBJ1-2; tentatively, D is TRBD1 (5 bases). The length of the CDR3 is 13 residues. V was trimmed by 6 bases and J by 4 bases, leaving 12 bases between them. CDR1 and CDR2 from the germline V gene are MNHEY and SMNVEV (reference sequence). The CDR3 nucleotides read TGTGCCAGCAGAACCTGGGGGACCTATGGCTACACCTTC. Encoded protein: CASRTWGTYGYTF.

This chain uses TRBV4-2 with TRBJ2-3, with 12 bases identical to TRBD2. Germline CDR1 is LGHNA and CDR2 is YNFKEQ. This CDR3 region has 16 residues. V was clipped by 2 bases and J by 6 bases; unmatched bases: 6. The CDR3 protein is CASSQRTSGARDTQYF. The CDR3 nucleotides are TGTGCCAGCAGCCAACGGACTAGCGGGGCACGCGATACGCAGTATTTT.

This clone appeared once. This chain joins TRBV11-2 and TRBJ1-1, with a weak D call TRBD1 (5 bases). Trimming stripped 4 bases from V and 5 bases from J, with 14 bases between. Per germline, CDR1 SGHAT and CDR2 FQNNGV. The CDR3 has 14 amino acids. The DNA for the CDR3 is TGTGCCAGCAGCTCCCCCAGGGAGGGGACTGAAGCTTTCTTT. Its protein product is CASSSPREGTEAFF.

This chain uses TRBV16 with TRBJ1-2; no reliable D call. With 1 base removed from V and 6 bases from J, the gap between germline ends came to 15 bases. The CDR3 is made up of 15 amino acids. Germline V gene sequence: CDR1 KGHSY, CDR2 FQNENV. CDR3 sequence (DNA): TGTGCCAGCAGCCAATATAAGTCGGAATTGAATGGCTACACCTTC. This gives the protein CASSQYKSELNGYTF.

A few counts support this clone. The J gene is TRBJ2-5, the V gene TRBV2, with D perhaps matching TRBD1 (6 bases). V lost 5 bases to trimming and J lost 7 bases, with 14 bases between them. This CDR3 spans 13 amino acids. Germline V gene sequence: CDR1 SNHLY, CDR2 FYNNEI. The CDR3 bases are TGTGCCAGCAGTATGGGACAAGGAAGGACCCAGTACTTC. Translating it yields CASSMGQGRTQYF.

This clone appeared a few times. The chain links TRBV10-2 to TRBJ2-7; D remains ambiguous. V gave up 8 bases and J gave up 0 bases, with 14 bases separating them. CDR3 length equals 14 residues. Germline assignment: CDR1 WSHSY and CDR2 SAAADI. Here the CDR3 DNA reads TGCGCCAGCTCATTCAACCGAAACTCCTACGAGCAGTACTTC. Protein product: CASSFNRNSYEQYF.